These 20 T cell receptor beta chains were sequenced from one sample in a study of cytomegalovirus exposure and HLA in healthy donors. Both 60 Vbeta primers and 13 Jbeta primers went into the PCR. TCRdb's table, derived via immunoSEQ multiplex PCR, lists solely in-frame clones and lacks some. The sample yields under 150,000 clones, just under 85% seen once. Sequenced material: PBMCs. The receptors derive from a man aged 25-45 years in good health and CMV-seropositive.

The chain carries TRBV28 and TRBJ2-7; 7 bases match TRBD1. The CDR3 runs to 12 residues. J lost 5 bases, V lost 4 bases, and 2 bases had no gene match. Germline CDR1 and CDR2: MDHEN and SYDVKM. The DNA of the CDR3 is TGTGCCAGCAGTTCCACAGGGGACGAGCAGTACTTC. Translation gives CASSSTGDEQYF. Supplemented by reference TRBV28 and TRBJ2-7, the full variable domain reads DVKVTQSSRYLVKRTGEKVFLECVQDMDHENMFWYRQDPGLGLRLIYFSYDVKMKEKGDIPEGYSVSREKKERFSLILESASTNQTSMYLCASSSTGDEQYFGPGTRLTVT.

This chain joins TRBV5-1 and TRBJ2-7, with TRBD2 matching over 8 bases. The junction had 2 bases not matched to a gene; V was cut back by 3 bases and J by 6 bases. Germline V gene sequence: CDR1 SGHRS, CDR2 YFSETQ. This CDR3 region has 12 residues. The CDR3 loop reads CASSSGLVEQYF. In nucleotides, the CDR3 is TGCGCCAGCAGCTCGGGACTAGTCGAGCAGTACTTC.

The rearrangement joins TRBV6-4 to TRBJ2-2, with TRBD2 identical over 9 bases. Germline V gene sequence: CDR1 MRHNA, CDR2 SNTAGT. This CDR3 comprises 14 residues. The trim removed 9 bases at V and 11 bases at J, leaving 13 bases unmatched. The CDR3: CASRTSAESFELFF. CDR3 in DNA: TGTGCCAGTCGGACTAGCGCGGAATCCTTTGAGCTGTTTTTT.

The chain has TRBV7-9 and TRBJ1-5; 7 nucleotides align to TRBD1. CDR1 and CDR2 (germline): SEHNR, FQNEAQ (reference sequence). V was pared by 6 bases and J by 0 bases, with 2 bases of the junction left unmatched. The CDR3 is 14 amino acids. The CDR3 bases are TGTGCCAGCAGTTGGACAGGTAGCAATCAGCCCCAGCATTTT. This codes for CASSWTGSNQPQHF.

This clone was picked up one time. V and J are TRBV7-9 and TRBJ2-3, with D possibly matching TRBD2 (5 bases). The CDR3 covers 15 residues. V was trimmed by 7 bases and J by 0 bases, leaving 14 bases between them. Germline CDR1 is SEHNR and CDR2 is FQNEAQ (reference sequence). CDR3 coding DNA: TGTGCCAGCAACACCGACTATTTAAGCACAGATACGCAGTATTTT. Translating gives CASNTDYLSTDTQYF.

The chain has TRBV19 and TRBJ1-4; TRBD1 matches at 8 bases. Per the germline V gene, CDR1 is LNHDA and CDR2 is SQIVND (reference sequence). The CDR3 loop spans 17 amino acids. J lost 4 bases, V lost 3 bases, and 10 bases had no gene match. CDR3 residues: CASSMDGRGQDNEKLFF. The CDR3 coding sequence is TGTGCCAGTAGTATGGATGGCCGGGGACAGGATAATGAAAAACTGTTTTTT.

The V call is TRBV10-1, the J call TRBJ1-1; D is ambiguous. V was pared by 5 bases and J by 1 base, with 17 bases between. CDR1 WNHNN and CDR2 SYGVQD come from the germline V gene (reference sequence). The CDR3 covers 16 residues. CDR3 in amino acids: CASSPFGSIKNTEAFF. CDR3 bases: TGCGCCAGCAGTCCCTTTGGGAGCATCAAGAACACTGAAGCTTTCTTT.

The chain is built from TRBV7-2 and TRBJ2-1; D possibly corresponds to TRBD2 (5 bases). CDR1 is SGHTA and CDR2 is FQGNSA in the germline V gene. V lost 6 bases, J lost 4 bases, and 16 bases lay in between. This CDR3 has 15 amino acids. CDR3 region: CASSSRGPTYNEQFF. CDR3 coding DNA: TGTGCCAGCAGTTCAAGAGGGCCCACTTACAATGAGCAGTTCTTC.

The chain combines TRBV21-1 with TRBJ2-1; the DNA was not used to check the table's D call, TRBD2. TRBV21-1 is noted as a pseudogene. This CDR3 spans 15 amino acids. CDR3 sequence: CASSGGGRSYNEQFF. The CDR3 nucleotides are TGTGCCAGCAGTGGGGGGGGGAGATCCTACAATGAGCAGTTCTTC.

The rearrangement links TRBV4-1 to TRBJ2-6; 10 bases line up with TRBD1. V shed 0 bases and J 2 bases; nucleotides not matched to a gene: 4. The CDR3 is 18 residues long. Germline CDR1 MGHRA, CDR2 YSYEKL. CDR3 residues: CASSQESTGGPGANVLTF. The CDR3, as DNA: TGCGCCAGCAGCCAAGAGTCGACAGGGGGCCCTGGGGCCAACGTCCTGACTTTC.

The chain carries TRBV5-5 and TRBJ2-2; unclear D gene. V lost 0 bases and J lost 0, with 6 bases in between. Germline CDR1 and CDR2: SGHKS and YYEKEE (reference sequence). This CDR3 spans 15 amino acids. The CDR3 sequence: CASSLVTANTGELFF. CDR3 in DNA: TGTGCCAGCAGCTTGGTCACAGCGAACACCGGGGAGCTGTTTTTT.

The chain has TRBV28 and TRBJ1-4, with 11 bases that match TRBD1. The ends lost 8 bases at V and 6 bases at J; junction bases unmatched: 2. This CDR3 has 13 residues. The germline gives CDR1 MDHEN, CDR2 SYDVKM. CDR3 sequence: CASGTGGDEKLFF. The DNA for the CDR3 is TGTGCCAGCGGGACAGGGGGTGATGAAAAACTGTTTTTT.

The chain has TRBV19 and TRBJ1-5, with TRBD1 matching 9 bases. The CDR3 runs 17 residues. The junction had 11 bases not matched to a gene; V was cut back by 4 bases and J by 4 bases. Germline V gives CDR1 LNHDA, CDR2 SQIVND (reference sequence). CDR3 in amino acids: CASSTKKTGGRNQPQHF. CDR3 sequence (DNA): TGTGCCAGTAGTACTAAGAAGACAGGGGGTAGAAATCAGCCCCAGCATTTT.

CDR3 residues: CASSLVGADVVETQYF. The CDR3, as DNA: TGCGCCAGCAGCTTGGTGGGGGCGGATGTAGTCGAGACCCAGTACTTC. V and J are TRBV5-1 and TRBJ2-5; perhaps TRBD1 as D (6 bases). Trimming took off 0 bases at V and 5 bases at J, with 17 bases between the two ends. Looked up from germline, CDR1 is SGHRS and CDR2 is YFSETQ. This CDR3 region has 16 residues.

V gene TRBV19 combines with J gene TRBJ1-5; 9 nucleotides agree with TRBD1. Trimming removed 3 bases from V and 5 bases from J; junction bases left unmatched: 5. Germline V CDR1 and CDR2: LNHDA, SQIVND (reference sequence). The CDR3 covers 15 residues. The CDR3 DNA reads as TGTGCCAGTAGTATTCGGGACAGGGACTATCAGCCCCAGCATTTT. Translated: CASSIRDRDYQPQHF.

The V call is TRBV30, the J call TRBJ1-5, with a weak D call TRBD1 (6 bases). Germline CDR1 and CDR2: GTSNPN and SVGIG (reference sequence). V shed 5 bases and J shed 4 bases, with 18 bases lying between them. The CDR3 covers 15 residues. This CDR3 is CAWARRGGANQPQHF. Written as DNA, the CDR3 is TGTGCCTGGGCCCGGCGGGGGGGGGCAAATCAGCCCCAGCATTTT.

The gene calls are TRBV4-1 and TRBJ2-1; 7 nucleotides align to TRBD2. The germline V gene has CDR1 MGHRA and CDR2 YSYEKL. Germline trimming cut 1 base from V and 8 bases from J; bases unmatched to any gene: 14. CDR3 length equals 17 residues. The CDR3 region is CASSQVSVPAGEHEQFF. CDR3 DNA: TGCGCCAGCAGCCAAGTTTCGGTTCCCGCGGGAGAGCATGAGCAGTTCTTC.

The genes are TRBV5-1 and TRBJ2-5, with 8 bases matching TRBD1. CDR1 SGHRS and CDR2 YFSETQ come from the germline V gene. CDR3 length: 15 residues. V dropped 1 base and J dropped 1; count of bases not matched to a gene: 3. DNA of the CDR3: TGCGCCAGCAGCTTGCGGGGGACAGGCCAAGAGACCCAGTACTTC. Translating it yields CASSLRGTGQETQYF.

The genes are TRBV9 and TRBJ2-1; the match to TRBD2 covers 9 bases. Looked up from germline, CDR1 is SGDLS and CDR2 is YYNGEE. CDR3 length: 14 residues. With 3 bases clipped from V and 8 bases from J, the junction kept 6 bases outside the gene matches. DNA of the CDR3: TGTGCCAGCAGCGGAGCGGGAGGCCGGGATGAGCAGTTCTTC. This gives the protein CASSGAGGRDEQFF.

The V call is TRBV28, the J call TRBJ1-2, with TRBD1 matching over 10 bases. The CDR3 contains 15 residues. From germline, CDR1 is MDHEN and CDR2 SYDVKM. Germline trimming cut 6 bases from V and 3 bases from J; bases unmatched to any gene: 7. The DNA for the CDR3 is TGTGCCAGCAGCCGACAGGGGGCGGGGGACTATGGCTACACCTTC. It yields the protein CASSRQGAGDYGYTF.